The 23 T cell receptor beta chains below come from one sample, sequenced in a study of Graves' ophthalmopathy and Graves' hyperthyroidism. TCR beta CDR3 regions were amplified from RNA transcripts. In the first round, RT-PCR was carried out with HTBI primers, and a multiplex PCR formed the second round. TCRdb re-called the multiplex PCR reads through MiXCR, storing one row per CDR3 protein. The sample records about 400,000 distinct CDR3 sequences, about 16% being singletons. The sequenced sample was peripheral blood. Receptor source: a woman under 30 with Graves' ophthalmopathy.

This clonotype was counted at least ten times. The CDR3 region is CASSPQGSTEAFF. The CDR3 nucleotides read TGTGCCAGCAGCCCACAGGGGAGCACTGAAGCTTTCTTT. The genes are TRBV11-2 and TRBJ1-1, with TRBD1 matching 7 bases. Germline lookup yields CDR1 SGHAT and CDR2 FQNNGV. Losses at the gene ends were 5 bases for V and 4 bases for J; bases not matched to a gene: 4. There are 13 residues in the CDR3.

Ten or more counts support this clonotype. The chain is built from TRBV10-2 and TRBJ2-2; D may be TRBD1 or TRBD2 (5 bases each). CDR3 length: 14 residues. Germline lookup yields CDR1 WSHSY and CDR2 SAAADI. V was clipped by 4 bases and J by 7 bases, with 13 bases between them. The CDR3 protein is CASSVAGTDGELFF. CDR3 in DNA: TGCGCCAGCAGTGTCGCAGGGACGGACGGGGAGCTGTTTTTT.

This clonotype showed up many times. The chain links TRBV12-3 or TRBV12-4 to TRBJ1-1, with 7 bases identical to TRBD1. The CDR3 consists of 14 residues. The J segment lost 5 bases and the V segment lost 5 bases, leaving 8 bases of the junction unmatched. CDR3 DNA sequence: TGTGCCAGCAGTCCCAACAGGGGATGGACTGAAGCTTTCTTT. Its translation: CASSPNRGWTEAFF.

This clonotype was observed at least ten times. This chain uses TRBV9 with TRBJ2-7; D possibly corresponds to TRBD1 (6 bases). Germline CDR1 SGDLS, CDR2 YYNGEE. This CDR3 contains 15 residues. Between the trimmed V and J ends, which lost 0 bases and 2 bases, there was a span of 12 bases. The CDR3 DNA is TGTGCCAGCAGCGTAGGAGGGAAGGGGGCCTACGAGCAGTACTTC. This codes for CASSVGGKGAYEQYF. The variable domain in full, with the rest retrieved from reference TRBV9 and TRBJ2-7, is DSGVTQTPKHLITATGQRVTLRCSPRSGDLSVYWYQQSLDQGLQFLIQYYNGEERAKGNILERFSAQQFPDLHSELNLSSLELGDSALYFCASSVGGKGAYEQYFGPGTRLTVT.

This clonotype was counted many times. CDR3 protein: CASSYLKTQYF. In nucleotides, the CDR3 is TGTGCCAGCAGTTACTTAAAGACCCAGTACTTC. The chain links TRBV6-6 to TRBJ2-5; D not resolved. CDR1 is MNHNY and CDR2 is SVGAGI in the germline V gene (reference sequence). V lost 1 base and J 6 bases, leaving 3 bases between the germline ends. The CDR3 contains 11 residues.

This clonotype was observed many times. The DNA of the CDR3 is TGTGCCACCCAACCGGGTTGGGGGCCGGGTCAGCCCCAGCATTTT. The encoded protein is CATQPGWGPGQPQHF. The rearrangement uses TRBV6-2 or TRBV6-3 and TRBJ1-5; D perhaps matches TRBD1 (6 bases). The CDR3 is 15 residues long. Trimming shortened V by 10 bases and J by 6 bases, and 22 bases separated the two germline ends. The germline V gene encodes CDR1 MNHEY and CDR2 SVGEGT.

This clonotype was seen ten or more times. The rearrangement uses TRBV28 and TRBJ1-1, with a tentative D call TRBD1 (6 bases). CDR3 length: 15 residues. Looked up from germline, CDR1 is MDHEN and CDR2 is SYDVKM. The V end lost 5 bases, the J end lost 5 bases, and 18 bases lay between the germline ends. The DNA of the CDR3 is TGTGCCAGCAGTCCCCCGGGGGGGCGAGGAACTGAAGCTTTCTTT. The encoded protein is CASSPPGGRGTEAFF. Based on the CDR3 plus reference TRBV28 and TRBJ1-1, the full variable domain is DVKVTQSSRYLVKRTGEKVFLECVQDMDHENMFWYRQDPGLGLRLIYFSYDVKMKEKGDIPEGYSVSREKKERFSLILESASTNQTSMYLCASSPPGGRGTEAFFGQGTRLTVV.

At least ten counts were recorded for this clonotype. The chain is built from TRBV15 and TRBJ1-6; D is unclear. V lost 4 bases, J lost 6 bases, and 13 bases lay in between. CDR3 size: 15 residues. From germline, CDR1 is LNHNV and CDR2 YYDKDF (reference sequence). The CDR3 sequence: CATSINLVVNSPLHF. The CDR3 DNA sequence: TGTGCCACCAGCATAAACCTCGTCGTTAATTCACCCCTCCACTTT.

This clonotype was seen ten or more times. The chain carries TRBV20-1 and TRBJ2-4, with a possible D match to TRBD1 (5 bases). The CDR3 consists of 12 residues. Per the germline V gene, CDR1 is DFQATT and CDR2 is SNEGSKA (reference sequence). Trimming left V 0 bases short and J 7 bases short, with 7 bases between. DNA for the CDR3: TGCAGTGCTAGAGATCCAGGGAACATTCAGTACTTC. Translating it yields CSARDPGNIQYF.

The V and J genes are TRBV27 and TRBJ1-2; 7 bases fit TRBD1. CDR1 and CDR2 from the germline V gene are MNHEY and SMNVEV (reference sequence). The CDR3 loop spans 15 amino acids. The junction had 4 bases not matched to a gene; V was cut back by 3 bases and J by 0 bases. The CDR3 coding sequence is TGTGCCAGCAGTTTGGGACAGACACCTAACTATGGCTACACCTTC. It specifies CASSLGQTPNYGYTF.

This clonotype was seen repeatedly, ten times or more. CDR3 coding DNA: TGTGCCATCAGTGCCGCCGGGACAGGGGGCAATCAGCCCCAGCATTTT. Translated: CAISAAGTGGNQPQHF. V and J are TRBV10-3 and TRBJ1-5, with TRBD1 matching 10 bases. Germline assignment: CDR1 ENHRY and CDR2 SYGVKD. CDR3 size: 16 residues. V shed 4 bases and J 2 bases; nucleotides not matched to a gene: 5.

This clonotype was seen many times. J is TRBJ1-2 and V is TRBV28; TRBD1 might be the D (5 bases). Germline assignment: CDR1 MDHEN and CDR2 SYDVKM. This CDR3 is 13 amino acids long. V lost 6 bases and J 3 bases, leaving 11 bases between the germline ends. CDR3 in DNA: TGTGCCAGCAGCCCTAGGGGCTACTATGGCTACACCTTC. Protein product: CASSPRGYYGYTF.

This clonotype was counted at least ten times. The rearrangement joins TRBV7-2 to TRBJ1-3; D is ambiguous. Germline V gene sequence: CDR1 SGHTA, CDR2 FQGNSA. The CDR3 covers 14 residues. Between the trimmed V and J ends, which lost 2 bases and 2 bases, there was a span of 7 bases. This CDR3 reads CASSLSSPGNTIYF. In DNA form, the CDR3 reads TGTGCCAGCAGCTTAAGCAGCCCTGGAAACACCATATATTTT.

There are many counts of this clonotype. The CDR3 does not end in the conserved phenylalanine or tryptophan, so this is likely a read error. V usage is TRBV7-9 and J usage is TRBJ1-2; D unclear. This CDR3 region has 14 residues. V lost 2 bases and J 0 bases, leaving 7 bases between the germline ends. CDR1 and CDR2 from the germline V gene are SEHNR and FQNEAQ (reference sequence). In nucleotides, the CDR3 is TGTGCCAGCAGCTTAAGGGCAGCTAACTATGGCTACACCCTC. This encodes CASSLRAANYGYTL.

This chain uses TRBV27 with TRBJ2-2, with TRBD1 identical over 9 bases. The germline gives CDR1 MNHEY, CDR2 SMNVEV (reference sequence). The V segment lost 4 bases and the J segment 7 bases; nucleotides outside the gene matches: 4. This CDR3 is 14 amino acids long. The CDR3 is CASSYRGPVGELFF. CDR3 sequence (DNA): TGTGCCAGCAGTTACAGGGGGCCGGTCGGGGAGCTGTTTTTT.

This clonotype was counted many times. The V gene is TRBV7-3, the J gene TRBJ2-3; a weak D match, TRBD2 (5 bases). Per the germline V gene, CDR1 is SGHTA and CDR2 is FQGTGA. The CDR3 length is 15 residues. V lost 2 bases to trimming and J lost 3 bases, with 12 bases between them. The CDR3 is CASSLSGIGTDTQYF. The CDR3 region has the DNA TGTGCCAGCAGCTTATCGGGGATTGGAACAGATACGCAGTATTTT. The full variable domain, in which reference TRBV7-3 and TRBJ2-3 provide the parts outside the CDR3, is GAGVSQTPSNKVTEKGKYVELRCDPISGHTALYWYRQSLGQGPEFLIYFQGTGAADDSGLPNDRFFAVRPEGSVSTLKIQRTERGDSAVYLCASSLSGIGTDTQYFGPGTRLTVL.

This clonotype appeared many times. This chain joins TRBV28 and TRBJ1-1; no reliable D call. This CDR3 region has 13 residues. CDR1 and CDR2 from the germline V gene are MDHEN and SYDVKM. Trimming removed 1 base at V and 5 bases at J, with 8 bases between. For the CDR3, the DNA is TGTGCCAGCAGTTTATCCCTGGGGACTGAAGCTTTCTTT. Encoded protein: CASSLSLGTEAFF. The full variable domain, with the rest looked up from reference TRBV28 and TRBJ1-1, is DVKVTQSSRYLVKRTGEKVFLECVQDMDHENMFWYRQDPGLGLRLIYFSYDVKMKEKGDIPEGYSVSREKKERFSLILESASTNQTSMYLCASSLSLGTEAFFGQGTRLTVV.

The sample holds many counts of this clonotype. The chain couples TRBV27 to TRBJ2-2, with D unclear. Germline V gene lookup returns CDR1 MNHEY and CDR2 SMNVEV (reference sequence). The germline V and J ends were trimmed by 1 base and 4 bases, with 4 bases remaining between them. CDR3 length: 13 residues. The CDR3 sequence is CASSLYTTGELFF. CDR3 coding DNA: TGTGCCAGCAGTTTATACACCACCGGGGAGCTGTTTTTT.

The CDR3 sequence: CASSQAPGRGSPLHF. For the CDR3, the DNA is TGCGCCAGCAGCCAAGCGCCAGGGAGAGGATCACCCCTCCACTTT. This chain uses TRBV4-3 with TRBJ1-6; D possibly corresponds to TRBD1 (5 bases). V dropped 1 base and J dropped 10 bases, with 14 bases sitting between them. The length of the CDR3 is 15 residues. CDR1 and CDR2 from the germline V gene are LGHNA and YSLEER.

This clonotype was recorded at least ten times. CDR3 in amino acids: CASRRIWDTEAFF. The CDR3 region has the DNA TGTGCCAGCAGGCGGATTTGGGACACTGAAGCTTTCTTT. This chain uses TRBV6-2 or TRBV6-3 with TRBJ1-1; no clear D gene. The CDR3 contains 13 residues. V dropped 6 bases and J dropped 3 bases, with 11 bases sitting between them. Per germline, CDR1 MNHEY and CDR2 SVGEGT.

This clonotype was picked up many times. The J gene is TRBJ1-3, the V gene TRBV6-5; 8 bases are a match to TRBD1. The germline CDR1 and CDR2 sequences are MNHEY and SVGAGI. The CDR3 contains 16 residues. Trimming removed 2 bases from V and 2 bases from J; junction bases left unmatched: 5. Here the CDR3 DNA reads TGTGCCAGCAGTTACCGACAGGGGAAGGCTGGAAACACCATATATTTT. This sequence encodes CASSYRQGKAGNTIYF.

This clonotype was observed many times. The genes are TRBV27 and TRBJ1-2; D remains ambiguous. This CDR3 contains 13 residues. V gave up 5 bases and J gave up 4 bases, with 11 bases separating them. Germline-derived CDR1 and CDR2 are MNHEY and SMNVEV (reference sequence). The CDR3 loop is CASSPTPLYGYTF. CDR3 nucleotide sequence: TGTGCCAGCAGTCCTACACCCCTCTATGGCTACACCTTC.

This clonotype was found a few times. V gene TRBV12-3 or TRBV12-4 combines with J gene TRBJ1-6, with D uncertain. Trimming took 7 bases from V and 10 from J, leaving 14 bases between them. This CDR3 contains 13 residues. The CDR3 coding sequence is TGTGCCAGCACCACCATTGAGGGATCACCCCTCCACTTT. This encodes CASTTIEGSPLHF.